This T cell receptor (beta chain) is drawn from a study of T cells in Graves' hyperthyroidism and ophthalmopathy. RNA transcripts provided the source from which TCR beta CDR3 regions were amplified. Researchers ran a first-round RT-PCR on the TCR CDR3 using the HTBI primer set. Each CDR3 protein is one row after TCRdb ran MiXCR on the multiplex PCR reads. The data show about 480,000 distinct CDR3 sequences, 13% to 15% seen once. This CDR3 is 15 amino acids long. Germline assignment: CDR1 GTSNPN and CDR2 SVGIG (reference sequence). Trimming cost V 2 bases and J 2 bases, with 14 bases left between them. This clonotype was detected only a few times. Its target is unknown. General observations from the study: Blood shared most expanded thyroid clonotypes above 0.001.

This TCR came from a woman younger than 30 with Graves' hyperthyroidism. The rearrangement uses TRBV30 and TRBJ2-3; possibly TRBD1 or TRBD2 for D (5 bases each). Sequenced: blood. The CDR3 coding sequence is TGTGCCTGGAGTCTAGGGACCCACTACACAGATACGCAGTATTTT. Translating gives CAWSLGTHYTDTQYF.